Listed below are T cell receptor beta chains from one sample, sequenced in a study of cytomegalovirus exposure and HLA in healthy donors. Clones were sequenced by immunoSEQ multiplex PCR, and TCRdb holds only the in-frame ones, with some missing. The sample lists over 150,000 clones; 65% to 85% were seen once. The sequenced sample was PBMCs. These receptors were collected from a woman between 45 and 65 years old in good health and CMV-seropositive. Both conserved end residues are part of each CDR3. A D gene is named only where the DNA matches it firmly. Some rows mark clone size as missing; the rest say once, few, many or name a class of expanded clone.

J gene	D gene	V gene	clone size	CDR3 DNA	CDR3 protein
TRBJ1-4	.	TRBV2	once	TGTGCCAGCAGTGTTAACAGGGAAGAAAAACTGTTTTTT	CASSVNREEKLFF
TRBJ1-2	TRBD1	TRBV2	once	TGTGCCGACAGGGACCCCACTAACTATGGCTACACCTTC	CADRDPTNYGYTF
TRBJ2-2	TRBD1	TRBV6-5	.	TGTGCCAGCAGATGGACAGGGGGTCCCGGGGAGCTGTTTTTT	CASRWTGGPGELFF
TRBJ2-5	TRBD2	TRBV7-9	.	TGTGCCAGCAGCTTAGTTCTAGCGGGGGGGAGAGAGACCCAGTACTTC	CASSLVLAGGRETQYF
TRBJ2-1	TRBD2	TRBV30	.	TGTGCCTGGTGGAGACTAGCGGAAAACAATGAGCAGTTCTTC	CAWWRLAENNEQFF
TRBJ2-7	.	TRBV11-2	.	TGTGCCAGCAGCTCAGCAGGGTTCCCTATAGGGCAGTACTTC	CASSSAGFPIGQYF
TRBJ2-1	.	TRBV29-1	few	TGCAGCGTTGACCAGGGGACCTACAATGAGCAGTTCTTC	CSVDQGTYNEQFF
TRBJ2-7	.	TRBV5-6	.	TGTGCCAGCAGCTCCCTCGGGGGGCGGGGCCACGAGCAGTACTTC	CASSSLGGRGHEQYF
TRBJ1-6	.	TRBV5-8	.	TGTGCCAGCAGCTTGTCGGGGGGATCCTATAATTCACCCCTCCACTTT	CASSLSGGSYNSPLHF
TRBJ2-5	.	TRBV2	.	TGTGCCAGCATAGAAATCCAAGAGACCCAGTACTTC	CASIEIQETQYF
TRBJ2-1	TRBD1	TRBV5-4	.	TGTGCCAGCAGCACGGACAGGCACAATGAGCAGTTCTTC	CASSTDRHNEQFF
TRBJ1-6	.	TRBV27	.	TGTGCCAGCCAGGGGTCGCGGAATTCACCCCTCCACTTT	CASQGSRNSPLHF
TRBJ2-5	TRBD1	TRBV18	.	TGTGCCAGCTCACGGGGACAGAGCCAAGAGACCCAGTACTTC	CASSRGQSQETQYF
TRBJ1-2	TRBD1	TRBV27	few	TGTGCCAGCCGGTCTCCAGGGGGCTCAAGCTATGGCTACACCTTC	CASRSPGGSSYGYTF
TRBJ1-1	.	TRBV6-5	.	TGTGCCAGCACTTCGAACACTGAAGCTTTCTTT	CASTSNTEAFF
TRBJ1-5	TRBD1	TRBV7-9	.	TGTGCCAGCAGCCCGGAGACAGGGGTCAATCAGCCCCAGCATTTT	CASSPETGVNQPQHF
TRBJ2-2	TRBD2	TRBV7-2	.	TGTGCCAGCAGCTTAGCGAGGGCTAGCGGGAGAGCCGGGGAGCTGTTTTTT	CASSLARASGRAGELFF
TRBJ2-7	TRBD1	TRBV7-2	few	TGTGCCAGCAGCTCTTCAGGGGGCCCCCAATGGGAGCAGTACTTC	CASSSSGGPQWEQYF
TRBJ2-3	TRBD2	TRBV18	few	TGTGCCAGCTCACCTAACCCAGGGACTAGCGGGAATACGCAGTATTTT	CASSPNPGTSGNTQYF
TRBJ2-7	TRBD1	TRBV5-1	.	TGCGCCAGCAGCCCCCGGACAGGGTCCCCCTCCTACGAGCAGTACTTC	CASSPRTGSPSYEQYF
TRBJ1-5	.	TRBV7-9	.	TGTGCCAGCAGCCCGCAGTATAGCAATCAGCCCCAGCATTTT	CASSPQYSNQPQHF
TRBJ2-7	.	TRBV11-2	.	TGTGCCAGCAGCTTAGATGGTGCAGGGGCCCCCTACGAGCAGTACTTC	CASSLDGAGAPYEQYF
TRBJ2-7	TRBD1	TRBV19	.	TGTGCCAGTCGAGGCGGACAGGGGTACGAGCAGTACTTC	CASRGGQGYEQYF